This T cell receptor (beta chain) was identified during a study of OX40 agonist ivuxolimab in advanced cancers. Looking at the study overall: Allowance was made for prior anti-PD-1, anti-PD-L1 or anti-CTLA-4 therapy, and roughly 40% had some. Three patients got partial responses; one had hepatocellular carcinoma and two had cutaneous melanoma.

Worth noting for this clone: The antigen is unknown.

Assay: immunoSEQ multiplex PCR; the TCRdb copy retains only in-frame clones and omits some. The sample includes about 76,000 clones, 70% to 90% of them seen just once. J lost 7 bases, V lost 0 bases, and 16 bases had no gene match. The CDR3 is 18 amino acids. Germline values: CDR1 LNHNV, CDR2 YYDKDF (reference sequence). Findings and limits, study-wide: Clones of CD4+ and CD8+ blood T cells grew by week 6 at doses of 0.1 to 3.0 mg/kg. Expanded clones belonging to CD8+ T cells outnumbered, on average, those of CD4+.

This TCR derives from an adult with an advanced solid tumor such as melanoma, head and neck, liver or kidney cancer. The V and J genes are TRBV15 and TRBJ2-5; 8 nucleotides line up with TRBD2. Sequencing used CD4+ or CD8+ T cells sorted from blood, obtained in a trial of the OX40 agonist ivuxolimab. In DNA, the CDR3 is TGTGCCACCAGCAGAGAAATACGGACTAGCAGATTAGTAGGGACCCAGTACTTC. Translation: CATSREIRTSRLVGTQYF.